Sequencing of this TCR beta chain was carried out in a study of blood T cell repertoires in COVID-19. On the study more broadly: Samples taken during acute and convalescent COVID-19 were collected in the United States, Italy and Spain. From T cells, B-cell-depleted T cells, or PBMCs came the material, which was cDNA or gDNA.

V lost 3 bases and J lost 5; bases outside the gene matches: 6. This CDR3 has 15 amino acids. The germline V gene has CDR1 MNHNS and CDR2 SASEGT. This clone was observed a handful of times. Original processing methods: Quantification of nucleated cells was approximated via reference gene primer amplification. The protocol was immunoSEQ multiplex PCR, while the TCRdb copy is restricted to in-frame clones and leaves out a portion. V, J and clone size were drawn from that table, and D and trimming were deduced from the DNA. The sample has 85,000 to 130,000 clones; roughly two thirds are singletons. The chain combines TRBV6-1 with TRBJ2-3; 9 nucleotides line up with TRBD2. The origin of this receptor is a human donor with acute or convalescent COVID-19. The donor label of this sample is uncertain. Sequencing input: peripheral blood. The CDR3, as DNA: TGTGCCAGCAGTGAGGCTAGCGGGGTAATAGATACGCAGTATTTT. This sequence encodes CASSEASGVIDTQYF.